The 23 T cell receptor beta chains presented below share a single source sample, sequenced in a study of cytomegalovirus exposure and HLA in healthy donors. Use of 60 Vbeta and 13 Jbeta primers characterized the PCR. Method: immunoSEQ multiplex PCR; TCRdb's copy keeps in-frame clones and lacks some. This sample has about 140,000 clones, with roughly four fifths found just once. Sequencing used PBMCs. Receptors were obtained from a man aged 18 to 35 in good health and CMV-seropositive.

The genes are TRBV6-5 and TRBJ1-1; D is ambiguous. The CDR3 extends over 16 amino acids. Germline V lookup: CDR1 MNHEY, CDR2 SVGAGI. V was pared by 0 bases and J by 6 bases, with 17 bases between. The CDR3 here is CASSYSNKGLRSEAFF. The CDR3 region has the DNA TGTGCCAGCAGTTACTCGAATAAAGGACTACGATCTGAAGCTTTCTTT.

This sequence joins TRBV10-3 and TRBJ2-7; 13 bases map to TRBD2. CDR1 is ENHRY and CDR2 is SYGVKD in the germline V gene. This CDR3 is 15 amino acids long. Trimming cost V 5 bases and J 5 bases; bases outside gene matches: 6. The CDR3 spells CAISPGLAGVHEQYF. The CDR3 DNA sequence: TGTGCCATCAGTCCCGGACTAGCGGGAGTCCACGAGCAGTACTTC.

The CDR3, as DNA: TGCGCCAGCAGTTCTACCGGGACATACACTGAAGCTTTCTTT. Translating it yields CASSSTGTYTEAFF. The genes are TRBV5-1 and TRBJ1-1; a weak D match, TRBD1 (6 bases). The CDR3 has 14 residues. Trimming stripped 5 bases from V and 3 bases from J, with 14 bases between. Germline CDR1 SGHRS, CDR2 YFSETQ.

The chain combines TRBV30 with TRBJ1-1, with 9 bases lining up with TRBD1. CDR1 and CDR2 (germline): GTSNPN, SVGIG (reference sequence). The CDR3 length is 13 residues. Trimming at V came to 8 bases and at J to 5 bases, leaving 9 bases not matched to a gene. The CDR3 region has the DNA TGTGCCGTGAACAGGGGGCGAGTTACTGAAGCTTTCTTT. Translation: CAVNRGRVTEAFF. The full variable domain, completed using reference TRBV30 and TRBJ1-1, is SQTIHQWPATLVQPVGSPLSLECTVEGTSNPNLYWYRQAAGRGLQLLFYSVGIGQISSEVPQNLSASRPQDRQFILSSKKLLLSDSGFYLCAVNRGRVTEAFFGQGTRLTVV.

J is TRBJ2-2 and V is TRBV2, with 8 bases lining up with TRBD1. CDR3 length equals 17 residues. Germline assignment: CDR1 SNHLY and CDR2 FYNNEI. V was clipped by 7 bases and J by 0 bases; unmatched bases: 10. Written as DNA, the CDR3 is TGTGCCAGCACTTGGGACAGGTATACACCGAACACCGGGGAGCTGTTTTTT. Translating it yields CASTWDRYTPNTGELFF.

The chain combines TRBV6-5 with TRBJ2-3; 7 bases are shared with TRBD2. The CDR3 spans 16 residues. CDR1 is MNHEY, CDR2 SVGAGI, per germline. V was pared by 2 bases and J by 2 bases, with 7 bases of the junction left unmatched. The CDR3 is CASSYELRGTTDTQYF. CDR3 nucleotides: TGTGCCAGCAGTTACGAGTTGCGGGGGACCACAGATACGCAGTATTTT.

This sequence joins TRBV5-1 and TRBJ2-7; 9 bases match TRBD1. There are 13 residues in the CDR3. V lost 5 bases, J lost 2 bases, and 2 bases stayed unmatched. CDR1 and CDR2 (germline): SGHRS, YFSETQ. CDR3 DNA: TGCGCCAGCAGACGACAGGGGGCCTACGAGCAGTACTTC. Protein product: CASRRQGAYEQYF.

The chain is built from TRBV27 and TRBJ2-5, with D perhaps TRBD1 (6 bases). The CDR3 totals 13 residues. The germline V gene has CDR1 MNHEY and CDR2 SMNVEV (reference sequence). V was clipped by 6 bases and J by 5 bases, with 13 bases between them. The CDR3 coding sequence is TGTGCCAGCAGCCCAAGGGGGTATGAGACCCAGTACTTC. It is translated as CASSPRGYETQYF.

This chain connects TRBV11-2 to TRBJ1-1; D is unresolved. Germline values: CDR1 SGHAT, CDR2 FQNNGV. This CDR3 has 15 amino acids. Trimming pared 5 bases from V and 1 base from J, leaving 14 bases between. The CDR3 is CASSNINPGNTEAFF. The CDR3 region has the DNA TGTGCCAGCAGCAATATTAATCCAGGGAACACTGAAGCTTTCTTT.

The rearrangement joins TRBV6-1 to TRBJ1-4, with 8 bases fitting TRBD1. The V segment lost 7 bases and the J segment 8 bases; nucleotides outside the gene matches: 9. Germline V gives CDR1 MNHNS, CDR2 SASEGT. This CDR3 spans 14 amino acids. The CDR3 DNA follows: TGTGCCAGCAAGATGGGACAGGTCCGAGAAAAACTGTTTTTT. Protein: CASKMGQVREKLFF.

The gene calls are TRBV5-1 and TRBJ2-1, with TRBD1 identical over 9 bases. The CDR3 sequence is 16 residues long. Per the germline V gene, CDR1 is SGHRS and CDR2 is YFSETQ. The trim removed 4 bases at V and 4 bases at J, leaving 9 bases unmatched. The CDR3 spells CASSPRGTGSYNEQFF. As DNA, the CDR3 is TGCGCCAGCAGCCCCCGCGGGACAGGGAGTTACAATGAGCAGTTCTTC. Supplemented by reference TRBV5-1 and TRBJ2-1, the full variable domain reads KAGVTQTPRYLIKTRGQQVTLSCSPISGHRSVSWYQQTPGQGLQFLFEYFSETQRNKGNFPGRFSGRQFSNSRSEMNVSTLELGDSALYLCASSPRGTGSYNEQFFGPGTRLTVL.

CDR3 residues: CASSGRGTALGAFF. For the CDR3, the DNA is TGTGCCAGCAGCGGTAGGGGGACGGCGCTGGGAGCTTTCTTT. The chain recombines TRBV7-9 with TRBJ1-1, with a tentative D call TRBD1 (6 bases). V shed 5 bases and J shed 10 bases, with 20 bases lying between them. The CDR3 spans 14 residues. Germline assignment: CDR1 SEHNR and CDR2 FQNEAQ (reference sequence).

The chain joins TRBV4-1 to TRBJ1-1, with 7 bases lining up with TRBD1. CDR3 length: 14 amino acids. With 7 bases clipped from V and 6 bases from J, the junction kept 11 bases outside the gene matches. Germline V gene sequence: CDR1 MGHRA, CDR2 YSYEKL. The CDR3 nucleotides are TGCGCCAGCACCCCCGACAGGGTCGCGGCTGAAGCTTTCTTT. Protein: CASTPDRVAAEAFF.

The rearrangement uses TRBV6-5 and TRBJ1-6; D is undetermined. Trimming took 6 bases from V and 0 from J, leaving 6 bases between them. Per the germline V gene, CDR1 is MNHEY and CDR2 is SVGAGI. This CDR3 is 14 amino acids long. DNA for the CDR3: TGTGCCAGCAGCGGGAGCTCCTATAATTCACCCCTCCACTTT. Its translation is CASSGSSYNSPLHF.

The chain couples TRBV9 to TRBJ1-1; D perhaps matches TRBD1 (6 bases). The ends were cut back, 5 bases at V and 1 base at J, with 15 bases in the middle. Germline lookup yields CDR1 SGDLS and CDR2 YYNGEE. This CDR3 has 15 residues. The CDR3 region is CASSLNGQRNTEAFF. In nucleotides, the CDR3 is TGTGCCAGCAGTCTCAATGGACAGAGGAACACTGAAGCTTTCTTT. The variable domain in full, with the rest retrieved from reference TRBV9 and TRBJ1-1, is DSGVTQTPKHLITATGQRVTLRCSPRSGDLSVYWYQQSLDQGLQFLIQYYNGEERAKGNILERFSAQQFPDLHSELNLSSLELGDSALYFCASSLNGQRNTEAFFGQGTRLTVV.

This clone was seen once. V is TRBV5-1 and J is TRBJ1-1, with 7 bases aligning to TRBD1. Trimming removed 4 bases from V and 1 base from J; junction bases left unmatched: 7. The CDR3 is made up of 15 amino acids. The germline V gene has CDR1 SGHRS and CDR2 YFSETQ. The CDR3 loop reads CASSNPTGANTEAFF. The CDR3 bases are TGCGCCAGCAGCAACCCTACAGGGGCGAACACTGAAGCTTTCTTT.

The CDR3 sequence: CAIALGEYYGYTF. In nucleotides, the CDR3 is TGTGCCATCGCTCTAGGCGAATACTATGGCTACACCTTC. The chain is built from TRBV28 and TRBJ1-2; the D is unclear. V gave up 10 bases and J gave up 3 bases, with 15 bases separating them. The CDR3 is made up of 13 amino acids. CDR1 is MDHEN, CDR2 SYDVKM, per germline.

The chain couples TRBV5-1 to TRBJ2-7; 9 nucleotides line up with TRBD1. The CDR3 has 14 residues. The germline CDR1 and CDR2 sequences are SGHRS and YFSETQ. V trimming: 4 bases; J trimming: 3 bases; junction bases outside the gene matches: 5. The CDR3: CASSRDRDLYEQYF. In DNA form, the CDR3 reads TGCGCCAGCAGCCGGGACAGGGATCTCTACGAGCAGTACTTC. The full variable domain, in which reference TRBV5-1 and TRBJ2-7 provide the parts outside the CDR3, is KAGVTQTPRYLIKTRGQQVTLSCSPISGHRSVSWYQQTPGQGLQFLFEYFSETQRNKGNFPGRFSGRQFSNSRSEMNVSTLELGDSALYLCASSRDRDLYEQYFGPGTRLTVT.

The chain joins TRBV7-9 to TRBJ2-1; D is uncertain. CDR1 is SEHNR and CDR2 is FQNEAQ in the germline V gene (reference sequence). The V and J ends lost 3 bases and 1 base respectively, with 7 bases between them. The CDR3 loop spans 14 amino acids. The CDR3 region is CASSFSRSYNEQFF. The CDR3, as DNA: TGTGCCAGCAGCTTCTCGCGATCCTACAATGAGCAGTTCTTC.

The J gene is TRBJ2-7, the V gene TRBV28; maybe TRBD2 (6 bases). V shed 7 bases and J shed 4 bases, with 11 bases lying between them. In germline, CDR1 is MDHEN, CDR2 SYDVKM. This CDR3 spans 12 amino acids. CDR3 residues: CASTLAGYEQYF. CDR3 in DNA: TGTGCCAGCACCCTCGCGGGGTACGAGCAGTACTTC. Looking up the rest from reference TRBV28 and TRBJ2-7 gives the full variable domain: DVKVTQSSRYLVKRTGEKVFLECVQDMDHENMFWYRQDPGLGLRLIYFSYDVKMKEKGDIPEGYSVSREKKERFSLILESASTNQTSMYLCASTLAGYEQYFGPGTRLTVT.

The chain uses TRBV6-1 and TRBJ2-1, with D maybe TRBD1 (5 bases). The CDR3 loop spans 13 amino acids. Germline values: CDR1 MNHNS, CDR2 SASEGT. With 7 bases removed from V and 2 bases from J, the gap between germline ends came to 9 bases. CDR3: CASKDMAYNEQFF. DNA for the CDR3: TGTGCCAGCAAGGACATGGCCTACAATGAGCAGTTCTTC.

The chain carries TRBV28 and TRBJ2-7; tentatively, D is TRBD1 (5 bases). The CDR3 is 13 amino acids. Germline CDR1 reads MDHEN; CDR2 reads SYDVKM. The V end lost 6 bases, the J end lost 3 bases, and 12 bases lay between the germline ends. DNA of the CDR3: TGTGCCAGCAGCCCTGCAGGGTACTACGAGCAGTACTTC. Translated, it gives CASSPAGYYEQYF.

This chain connects TRBV18 to TRBJ2-7; possibly TRBD2 for D (5 bases). The CDR3 contains 15 residues. Germline CDR1 and CDR2: KGHSH and LQKENI. Trimming shortened V by 3 bases and J by 2 bases, and 14 bases separated the two germline ends. The chain's CDR3 is CASSPGPGSAYEQYF. As DNA, the CDR3 is TGTGCCAGCTCACCTGGCCCGGGGTCCGCCTACGAGCAGTACTTC.